A single sample is the source of the 6 T cell receptor beta chains below, sequenced in a study of blood T cell repertoires in COVID-19. The table came from immunoSEQ multiplex PCR; TCRdb's copy has only in-frame clones and leaves some out. The sample records hundreds of thousands of clones, more than 85% being singletons. Sequenced material: peripheral blood. These receptors originate from a man between 65 and 85 years old with acute or convalescent COVID-19.

The chain carries TRBV4-2 and TRBJ2-3; 7 bases fit TRBD2. Per the germline V gene, CDR1 is LGHNA and CDR2 is YNFKEQ. J was trimmed by 2 bases and V by 3 bases; bases with no gene match: 8. The CDR3 has 16 residues. CDR3 in DNA: TGTGCCAGCAGCCAGGACGGGACTACATTCACAGATACGCAGTATTTT. Translation: CASSQDGTTFTDTQYF.

This clone showed up just a few times. This chain links TRBV20-1 with TRBJ1-2; 7 nucleotides align to TRBD1. V lost 5 bases, J lost 12 bases, and 9 bases stayed unmatched. The CDR3 runs 11 residues. CDR1 DFQATT and CDR2 SNEGSKA come from the germline V gene (reference sequence). The CDR3 nucleotides read TGCAGTGCTGAACAAACAGGGGTTCACACCTTC. Protein sequence: CSAEQTGVHTF.

V is TRBV3-1 (or the pseudogene TRBV3-2) and J is TRBJ1-4; TRBD1 agrees at 9 bases. Germline CDR1 is LGHDT and CDR2 is YNNKEL (reference sequence). Trimming removed 1 base from V and 1 base from J; junction bases left unmatched: 4. This CDR3 has 17 amino acids. The CDR3 region is CASSQGGTGLTNEKLFF. For the CDR3, the DNA is TGTGCCAGCAGCCAAGGGGGGACAGGGCTAACTAATGAAAAACTGTTTTTT.

The DNA of the CDR3 is TGTGCCAGCAGCTTGAGAGCCCGAATAGCGGGAGATAGAACCGGGGAGCTGTTTTTT. Protein product: CASSLRARIAGDRTGELFF. The V gene is TRBV7-2, the J gene TRBJ2-2; 9 bases are a match to TRBD2. The CDR3 length is 19 residues. Losses at the gene ends were 3 bases for V and 5 bases for J; bases not matched to a gene: 16. The germline V gene encodes CDR1 SGHTA and CDR2 FQGNSA.

The V gene is TRBV7-2, the J gene TRBJ2-5, with 15 bases fitting TRBD2. The CDR3 sequence is 18 residues long. The V gene's germline CDR1 is SGHTA and CDR2 FQGNSA. Trimming cost V 4 bases and J 5 bases; bases outside gene matches: 11. The CDR3 sequence is CASSYGLAGGPRLETQYF. As DNA, the CDR3 is TGTGCCAGCAGCTATGGACTAGCGGGGGGGCCTCGGTTGGAGACCCAGTACTTC.

V and J are TRBV25-1 and TRBJ1-2, with TRBD1 matching over 8 bases. The germline gives CDR1 MGHDK, CDR2 SYGVNS. J gave up 5 bases and V 4 bases, and 3 bases lay outside the gene matches. The CDR3 covers 13 residues. The CDR3 loop is CASSGTGRYGYTF. CDR3 in DNA: TGTGCCAGCAGTGGGACAGGGAGATATGGCTACACCTTC.